This TCR beta chain was obtained from a study of CD8+ T cells in alopecia areata. Trimming removed 7 bases from V and 0 bases from J; junction bases left unmatched: 5. CDR3 length: 15 amino acids. CDR1 SEHNR and CDR2 FQNEAQ come from the germline V gene (reference sequence). Study results and caveats: Alopecia totalis/universalis scalp especially showed more expanded CD8+ clones than normal scalp. Sequences from scalp samples also cover resident alphabeta T cells of normal skin.

PBMC-derived CD4+ and CD8+ T cells were sorted. Following extraction, RNA underwent reverse transcription to cDNA, which served as the sequencing template. This table comes from immunoSEQ multiplex PCR, and its TCRdb copy is limited to in-frame clones, with some not included. The top ten clones hold roughly 5% of a sample with over 150,000 clones, 56% of them seen once. This clone was counted between two and nine times. Its antigen is undetermined. This TCR came from a human donor in good health. The sample consisted of CD8+ T cells sorted from blood. V is TRBV7-9 and J is TRBJ2-7, with 11 bases lining up with TRBD2. CDR3 nucleotide sequence: TGTGCCAGCATCCCTACTAGCGGGAGCTCCTACGAGCAGTACTTC. Encoded protein: CASIPTSGSSYEQYF.